The present TCR beta chain was sequenced within a study of blood T cell repertoires in COVID-19. Overall study context: The study drew acute and convalescent COVID-19 samples from the United States, Italy and Spain. T cells, B-cell-depleted T cells, or PBMCs provided the cDNA or gDNA that served as material.

Original data processing: From reference gene primer amplification, estimates of nucleated cell counts were derived. Profiled with immunoSEQ multiplex PCR; TCRdb holds only in-frame clones, not every one. V, J and clone size reflect that table, while D and trimming were determined from the DNA. The data hold approximately 500,000 clones, with roughly 91% observed a single time. The germline V gene encodes CDR1 SGHRS and CDR2 YFSETQ. CDR3 length: 17 residues. V gave up 0 bases and J gave up 9 bases; unmatched junction bases: 10. Seattle's enrolled individuals joined amid active infection and were then monitored longitudinally.

The TCR originated in a woman between 50 and 59 years old with COVID-19, enrolled during active disease. The sample was peripheral blood. V gene TRBV5-1 combines with J gene TRBJ1-6; 9 bases match TRBD1. As DNA, the CDR3 is TGCGCCAGCAGCTTGGCGTATTCCCGGGACAGGGTTTCACCCCTCCACTTT. It translates to CASSLAYSRDRVSPLHF.